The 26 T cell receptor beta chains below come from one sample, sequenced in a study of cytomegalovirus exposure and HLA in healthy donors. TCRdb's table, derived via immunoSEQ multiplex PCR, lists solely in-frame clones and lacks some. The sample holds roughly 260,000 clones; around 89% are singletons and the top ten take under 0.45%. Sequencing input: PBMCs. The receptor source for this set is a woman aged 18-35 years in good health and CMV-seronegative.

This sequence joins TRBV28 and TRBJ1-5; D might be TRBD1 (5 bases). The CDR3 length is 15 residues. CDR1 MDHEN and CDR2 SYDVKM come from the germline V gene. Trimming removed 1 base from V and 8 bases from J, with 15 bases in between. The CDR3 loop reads CASSLLGRGLEPQHF. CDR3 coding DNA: TGTGCCAGCAGTTTATTAGGGAGGGGTTTAGAGCCCCAGCATTTT.

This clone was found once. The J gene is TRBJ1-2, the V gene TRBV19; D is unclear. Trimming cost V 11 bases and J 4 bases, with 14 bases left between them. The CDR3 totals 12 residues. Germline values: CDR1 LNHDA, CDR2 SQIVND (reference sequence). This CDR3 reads CASQEPPYGYTF. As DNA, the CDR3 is TGTGCCTCCCAGGAACCCCCCTATGGCTACACCTTC.

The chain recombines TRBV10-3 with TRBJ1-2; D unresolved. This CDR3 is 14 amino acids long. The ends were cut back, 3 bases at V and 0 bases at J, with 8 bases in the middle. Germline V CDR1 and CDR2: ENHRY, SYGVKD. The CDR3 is CAISDTQSNYGYTF. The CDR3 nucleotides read TGTGCCATCAGTGATACACAGTCTAACTATGGCTACACCTTC.

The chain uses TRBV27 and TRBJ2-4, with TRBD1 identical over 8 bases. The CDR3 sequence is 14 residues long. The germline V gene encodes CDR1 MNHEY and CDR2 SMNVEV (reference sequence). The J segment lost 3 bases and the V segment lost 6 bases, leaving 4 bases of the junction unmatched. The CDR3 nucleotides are TGTGCCAGCAGCCTGGGACAGGACAAAAACATTCAGTACTTC. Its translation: CASSLGQDKNIQYF.

Here the CDR3 reads CASSLGEGWDTQYF. The CDR3 nucleotides read TGTGCCAGCAGCTTGGGAGAAGGGTGGGATACGCAGTATTTT. V is TRBV11-2 and J is TRBJ2-3, with D perhaps matching TRBD2 (5 bases). V dropped 3 bases and J dropped 6 bases, with 13 bases sitting between them. The CDR3 has 14 residues. Germline values: CDR1 SGHAT, CDR2 FQNNGV.

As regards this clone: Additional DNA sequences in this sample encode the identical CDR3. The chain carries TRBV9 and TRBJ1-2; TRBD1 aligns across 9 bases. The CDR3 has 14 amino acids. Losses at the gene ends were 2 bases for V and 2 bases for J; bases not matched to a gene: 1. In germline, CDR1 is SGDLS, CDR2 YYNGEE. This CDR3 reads CASSVGQGNYGYTF. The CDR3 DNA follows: TGTGCCAGCAGCGTCGGACAGGGGAACTATGGCTACACCTTC.

CDR3 loop: CASSVSWGQADTQYF. CDR3 DNA sequence: TGTGCCAGCAGCGTCTCGTGGGGGCAGGCAGATACGCAGTATTTT. The chain employs TRBV9 and TRBJ2-3, with a weak D call TRBD1 (6 bases). V gave up 2 bases and J gave up 4 bases, with 14 bases separating them. Germline CDR1 SGDLS, CDR2 YYNGEE. CDR3 length: 15 amino acids.

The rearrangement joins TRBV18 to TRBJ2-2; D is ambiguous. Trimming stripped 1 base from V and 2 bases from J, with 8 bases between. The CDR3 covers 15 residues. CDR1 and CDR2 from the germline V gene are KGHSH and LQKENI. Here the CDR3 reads CASSPRPRNTGELFF. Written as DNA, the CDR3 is TGTGCCAGCTCACCACGGCCCCGAAACACCGGGGAGCTGTTTTTT.

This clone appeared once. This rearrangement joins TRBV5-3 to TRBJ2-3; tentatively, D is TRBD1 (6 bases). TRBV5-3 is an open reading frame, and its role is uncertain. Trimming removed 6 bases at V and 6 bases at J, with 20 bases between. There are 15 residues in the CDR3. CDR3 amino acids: CARIFRRGTADTQYF. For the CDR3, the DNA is TGTGCCAGAATTTTCCGCAGGGGTACGGCGGATACGCAGTATTTT.

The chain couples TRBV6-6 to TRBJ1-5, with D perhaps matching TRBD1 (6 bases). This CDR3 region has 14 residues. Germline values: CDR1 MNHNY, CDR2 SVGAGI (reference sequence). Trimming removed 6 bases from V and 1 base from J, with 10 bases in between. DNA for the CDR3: TGTGCCAGCAGCCCGACAGGCAGCAATCAGCCCCAGCATTTT. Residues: CASSPTGSNQPQHF.

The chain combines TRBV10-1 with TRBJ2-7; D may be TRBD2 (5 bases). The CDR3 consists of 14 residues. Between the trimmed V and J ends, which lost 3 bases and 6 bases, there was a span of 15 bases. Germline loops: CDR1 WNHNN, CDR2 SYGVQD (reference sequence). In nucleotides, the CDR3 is TGCGCCAGCAGTGATCCCCCGGGAAACGGCGAGCAGTACTTC. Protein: CASSDPPGNGEQYF.

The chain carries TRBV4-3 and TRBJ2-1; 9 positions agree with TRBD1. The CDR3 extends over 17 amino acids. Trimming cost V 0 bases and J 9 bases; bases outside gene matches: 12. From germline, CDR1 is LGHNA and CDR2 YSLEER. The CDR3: CASSQDLTGQGIAEQFF. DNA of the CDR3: TGCGCCAGCAGCCAAGACTTAACGGGACAGGGAATTGCTGAGCAGTTCTTC.

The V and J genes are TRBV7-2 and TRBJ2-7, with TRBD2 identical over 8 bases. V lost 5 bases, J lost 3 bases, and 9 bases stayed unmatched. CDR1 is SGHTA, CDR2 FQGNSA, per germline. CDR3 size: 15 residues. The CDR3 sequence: CASSPRDGGDYEQYF. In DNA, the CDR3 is TGTGCCAGCAGCCCCCGGGACGGGGGGGACTACGAGCAGTACTTC.

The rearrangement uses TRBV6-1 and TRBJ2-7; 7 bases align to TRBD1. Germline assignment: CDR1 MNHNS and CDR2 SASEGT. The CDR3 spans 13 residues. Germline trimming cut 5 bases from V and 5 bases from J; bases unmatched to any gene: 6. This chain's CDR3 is CASSKTGFNEQYV. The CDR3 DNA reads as TGTGCCAGCAGTAAGACAGGGTTCAACGAGCAGTACGTC.

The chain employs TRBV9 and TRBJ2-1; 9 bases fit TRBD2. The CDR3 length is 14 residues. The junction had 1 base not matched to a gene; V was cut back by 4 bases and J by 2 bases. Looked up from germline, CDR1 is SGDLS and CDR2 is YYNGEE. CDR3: CASSSSGTYNEQFF. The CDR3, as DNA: TGTGCCAGCAGCTCTAGCGGGACCTACAATGAGCAGTTCTTC.

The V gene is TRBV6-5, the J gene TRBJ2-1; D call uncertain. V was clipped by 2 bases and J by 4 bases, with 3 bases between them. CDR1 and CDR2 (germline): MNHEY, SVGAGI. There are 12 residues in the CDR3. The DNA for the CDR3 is TGTGCCAGCAGTTACCATTACAATGAGCAGTTCTTC. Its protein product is CASSYHYNEQFF.

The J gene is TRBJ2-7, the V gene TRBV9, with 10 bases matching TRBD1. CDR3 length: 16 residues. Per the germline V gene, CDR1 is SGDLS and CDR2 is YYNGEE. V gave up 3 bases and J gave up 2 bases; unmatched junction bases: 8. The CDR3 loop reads CASSDDPGTGAYEQYF. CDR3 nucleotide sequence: TGTGCCAGCAGCGACGATCCCGGGACAGGGGCCTACGAGCAGTACTTC.

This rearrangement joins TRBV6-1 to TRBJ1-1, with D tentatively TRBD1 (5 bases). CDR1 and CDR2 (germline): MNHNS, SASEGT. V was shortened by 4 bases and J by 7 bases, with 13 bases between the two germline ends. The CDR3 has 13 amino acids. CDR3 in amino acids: CASSVQGGNEAFF. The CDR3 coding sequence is TGTGCCAGCAGTGTGCAGGGAGGGAATGAAGCTTTCTTT.

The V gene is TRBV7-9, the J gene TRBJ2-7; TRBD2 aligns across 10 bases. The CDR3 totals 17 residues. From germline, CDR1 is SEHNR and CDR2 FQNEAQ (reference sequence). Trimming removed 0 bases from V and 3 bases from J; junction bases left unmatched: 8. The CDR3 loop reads CASSLAYTSGEIYEQYF. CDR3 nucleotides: TGTGCCAGCAGCTTAGCTTATACTAGCGGGGAGATCTACGAGCAGTACTTC.

CDR3 sequence: CASSYRRTWANEQFF. As DNA, the CDR3 is TGTGCCAGCAGTTATAGGAGGACCTGGGCTAATGAGCAGTTCTTC. The J gene is TRBJ2-1, the V gene TRBV6-5; D may be TRBD2 (5 bases). This CDR3 region has 15 residues. V lost 3 bases, J lost 7 bases, and 16 bases lay in between. Germline V gene sequence: CDR1 MNHEY, CDR2 SVGAGI.

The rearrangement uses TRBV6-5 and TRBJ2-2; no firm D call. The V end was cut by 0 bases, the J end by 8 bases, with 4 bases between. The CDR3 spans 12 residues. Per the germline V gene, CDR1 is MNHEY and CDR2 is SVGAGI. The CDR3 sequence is CASSYSTGELFF. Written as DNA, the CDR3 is TGTGCCAGCAGTTACTCGACTGGGGAGCTGTTTTTT.

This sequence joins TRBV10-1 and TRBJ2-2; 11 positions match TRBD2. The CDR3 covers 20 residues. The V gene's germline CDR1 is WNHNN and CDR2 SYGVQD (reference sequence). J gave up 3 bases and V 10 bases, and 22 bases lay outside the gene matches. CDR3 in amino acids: CATFAPFSGSGGVDTGELFF. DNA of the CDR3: TGCGCCACCTTCGCCCCCTTCTCGGGTAGCGGGGGGGTTGACACCGGGGAGCTGTTTTTT.

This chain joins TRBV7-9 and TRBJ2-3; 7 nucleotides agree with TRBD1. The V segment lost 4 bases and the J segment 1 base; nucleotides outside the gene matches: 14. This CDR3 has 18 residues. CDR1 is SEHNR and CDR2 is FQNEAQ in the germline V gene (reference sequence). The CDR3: CASSSTGVEGGRTDTQYF. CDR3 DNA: TGTGCCAGCAGCTCCACAGGGGTCGAGGGCGGGCGCACAGATACGCAGTATTTT.

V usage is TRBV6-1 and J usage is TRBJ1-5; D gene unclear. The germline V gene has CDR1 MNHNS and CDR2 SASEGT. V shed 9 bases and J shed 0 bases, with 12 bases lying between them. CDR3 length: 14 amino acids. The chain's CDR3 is CASRTGYSNQPQHF. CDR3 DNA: TGTGCCAGTAGAACGGGGTATAGCAATCAGCCCCAGCATTTT.

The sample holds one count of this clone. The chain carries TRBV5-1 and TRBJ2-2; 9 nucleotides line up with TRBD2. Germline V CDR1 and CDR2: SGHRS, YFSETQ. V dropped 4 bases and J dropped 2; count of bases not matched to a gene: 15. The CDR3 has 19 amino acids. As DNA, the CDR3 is TGCGCCAGCAGCCCGGGGCTTTATTTAGCGGGGGAAAACACCGGGGAGCTGTTTTTT. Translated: CASSPGLYLAGENTGELFF.

In DNA form, the CDR3 reads TGCAGCGTTGACAAGGGAGGAGAGACCCAGTACTTC. Translated: CSVDKGGETQYF. The chain links TRBV29-1 to TRBJ2-5; a weak D match, TRBD2 (6 bases). Germline V gene lookup returns CDR1 SQVTM and CDR2 ANQGSEA. V was trimmed by 3 bases and J by 4 bases, leaving 9 bases between them. This CDR3 comprises 12 residues.